This is a list of T cell receptor beta chains from one sample in a study of blood T cell repertoires in COVID-19. Generated by immunoSEQ multiplex PCR, the TCRdb table keeps only in-frame clones and is missing some. The repertoire includes some 230,000 clones, more than 75% of them detected once, and around 0.97% sits in the top ten. Sequences were obtained from peripheral blood. These TCRs come from a man aged 40-55 years with acute or convalescent COVID-19. Each CDR3 is given with its conserved first and last residue. Each record gives: V gene, J gene, clone size, D gene, CDR3 length, CDR3 DNA, CDR3 protein. A D gene is named only where the DNA matches it firmly. Size tells how often a clone was seen (once, few, many) or the class of an expanded clone, and some rows leave it out.

V gene: TRBV6-5; J gene: TRBJ1-5; clone size: .; D gene: .; CDR3 length: 15; CDR3 DNA: TGTGCCAGCAGACCAACAGGGTTGAGCAATCAGCCCCAGCATTTT; CDR3 protein: CASRPTGLSNQPQHF
V gene: TRBV7-9; J gene: TRBJ2-6; clone size: .; D gene: .; CDR3 length: 15; CDR3 DNA: TGTGCCAGCGAACTAGGGACTTCTGGGGCCAACGTCCTGACTTTC; CDR3 protein: CASELGTSGANVLTF
V gene: TRBV5-6; J gene: TRBJ2-2; clone size: .; D gene: .; CDR3 length: 12; CDR3 DNA: TGTGCCAGCACGACGGGGTCCGGGGAGCTGTTTTTT; CDR3 protein: CASTTGSGELFF
V gene: TRBV10-3; J gene: TRBJ2-1; clone size: .; D gene: TRBD2; CDR3 length: 15; CDR3 DNA: TGTGCCATCAGCCCTAGCGGGGGGTCCTACAATGAGCAGTTCTTC; CDR3 protein: CAISPSGGSYNEQFF
V gene: TRBV7-2; J gene: TRBJ2-7; clone size: .; D gene: TRBD2; CDR3 length: 18; CDR3 DNA: TGTGCCAGCAGCTCACGCAGTGGGGGGAGCGGGGAGGCTCTCGAGCAGTACTTC; CDR3 protein: CASSSRSGGSGEALEQYF
V gene: TRBV19; J gene: TRBJ1-3; clone size: few; D gene: TRBD1; CDR3 length: 16; CDR3 DNA: TGTGCCAGTAGTATCCCTCCCTGGACAGGTGGAAACACCATATATTTT; CDR3 protein: CASSIPPWTGGNTIYF
V gene: TRBV14; J gene: TRBJ2-7; clone size: few; D gene: TRBD1; CDR3 length: 13; CDR3 DNA: TGTGCCAGCAGCCCGACAGGGACGGGGGAGCAGTACTTC; CDR3 protein: CASSPTGTGEQYF
V gene: TRBV5-1; J gene: TRBJ2-7; clone size: .; D gene: .; CDR3 length: 14; CDR3 DNA: TGCGCCAGCAGCAGGGGGATACGGGACTACGAGCAGTACTTC; CDR3 protein: CASSRGIRDYEQYF
V gene: TRBV6-5; J gene: TRBJ1-1; clone size: .; D gene: .; CDR3 length: 13; CDR3 DNA: TGTGCCAGCCAGAACCAGTTGAACACTGAAGCTTTCTTT; CDR3 protein: CASQNQLNTEAFF
V gene: TRBV4-1; J gene: TRBJ1-2; clone size: .; D gene: TRBD1; CDR3 length: 16; CDR3 DNA: TGCGCCAGCAGCCACGACAGGACAGGCCTGGGGGATGGCTACACCTTC; CDR3 protein: CASSHDRTGLGDGYTF
V gene: TRBV30; J gene: TRBJ1-1; clone size: .; D gene: .; CDR3 length: 14; CDR3 DNA: TGTGCCTGGAGGGTCCCAGGGAAGAGGACTGAAGCTTTCTTT; CDR3 protein: CAWRVPGKRTEAFF
V gene: TRBV5-6; J gene: TRBJ2-7; clone size: .; D gene: .; CDR3 length: 14; CDR3 DNA: TGTGCCAGCAGCTTGGTCGGTCGCGGGGACGAGCAGTACTTC; CDR3 protein: CASSLVGRGDEQYF
V gene: TRBV7-2; J gene: TRBJ1-2; clone size: .; D gene: .; CDR3 length: 12; CDR3 DNA: TGTGCCAGCAGCCCCCGGGATTTTGGCTACACCTTC; CDR3 protein: CASSPRDFGYTF
V gene: TRBV19; J gene: TRBJ2-1; clone size: .; D gene: .; CDR3 length: 13; CDR3 DNA: TGTGCCAGTAGTATAGGAGGCCAGAATGAGCAGTTCTTC; CDR3 protein: CASSIGGQNEQFF
V gene: TRBV2; J gene: TRBJ2-1; clone size: .; D gene: .; CDR3 length: 15; CDR3 DNA: TGTGCCAGCAGTGACGTCAAGCGCGGGGCGGTGGAGCAGTTCTTC; CDR3 protein: CASSDVKRGAVEQFF
V gene: TRBV11-2; J gene: TRBJ2-3; clone size: .; D gene: .; CDR3 length: 13; CDR3 DNA: TGTGCCAGCAGACTAACTAGCACAGATACGCAGTATTTT; CDR3 protein: CASRLTSTDTQYF
V gene: TRBV7-2; J gene: TRBJ1-6; clone size: .; D gene: .; CDR3 length: 15; CDR3 DNA: TGTGCCAGCAGTTACAGGACGGCGTCCAATTCACCCCTCCACTTT; CDR3 protein: CASSYRTASNSPLHF
V gene: TRBV6-2/TRBV6-3; J gene: TRBJ1-5; clone size: .; D gene: TRBD1; CDR3 length: 14; CDR3 DNA: TGTGCCAGCAGTTACGGGACAGGTAATCAGCCCCAGCATTTT; CDR3 protein: CASSYGTGNQPQHF
V gene: TRBV5-6; J gene: TRBJ1-6; clone size: .; D gene: .; CDR3 length: 14; CDR3 DNA: TGTGCCAGCAGCTCAAGGGGTTATAATTCACCCCTCCACTTT; CDR3 protein: CASSSRGYNSPLHF
V gene: TRBV7-9; J gene: TRBJ2-7; clone size: once; D gene: .; CDR3 length: 15; CDR3 DNA: TGTGCCAGCAGCCTCCGACAGGCGAGCTCCTACGAGCAGTACTTC; CDR3 protein: CASSLRQASSYEQYF
V gene: TRBV5-1; J gene: TRBJ1-1; clone size: .; D gene: .; CDR3 length: 16; CDR3 DNA: TGCGCCAGCAGCCGGGACCGGGACACCCCGAACACTGAAGCTTTCTTT; CDR3 protein: CASSRDRDTPNTEAFF
V gene: TRBV7-6; J gene: TRBJ2-6; clone size: .; D gene: TRBD1; CDR3 length: 20; CDR3 DNA: TGTGCCAGCAGCTATACAGGGACAGGGATAGCGCTCTCTGGGGCCAACGTCCTGACTTTC; CDR3 protein: CASSYTGTGIALSGANVLTF
V gene: TRBV5-6; J gene: TRBJ1-1; clone size: .; D gene: .; CDR3 length: 14; CDR3 DNA: TGTGCCAGCAGCGGGAGCGGGCCAACCTTGGGAGCTTTCTTT; CDR3 protein: CASSGSGPTLGAFF
V gene: TRBV21-1; J gene: TRBJ1-6; clone size: .; D gene: .; CDR3 length: 14; CDR3 DNA: TGTGCCAGCAGCAATGAGACAGGGACGGCACCCCTCCACTTT; CDR3 protein: CASSNETGTAPLHF
V gene: TRBV4-3; J gene: TRBJ2-5; clone size: .; D gene: TRBD1; CDR3 length: 13; CDR3 DNA: TGCGCCAGCAGCCTCACAGGGGGCGAGACCCAGTACTTC; CDR3 protein: CASSLTGGETQYF
V gene: TRBV7-3; J gene: TRBJ2-7; clone size: .; D gene: TRBD2; CDR3 length: 13; CDR3 DNA: TGTGCCAGCAGCTTAGCCGGGGGGTACGAGCAGTACTTC; CDR3 protein: CASSLAGGYEQYF
V gene: TRBV7-2; J gene: TRBJ1-2; clone size: .; D gene: .; CDR3 length: 16; CDR3 DNA: TGTGCCAGCAGCTTAGAGGGGCGGTTGGCAGCCTATGGCTACACCTTC; CDR3 protein: CASSLEGRLAAYGYTF
V gene: TRBV6-1; J gene: TRBJ1-1; clone size: .; D gene: TRBD1; CDR3 length: 15; CDR3 DNA: TGTGCCAGCAGTGAGAGACAGGGTCGAAGGACTGAAGCTTTCTTT; CDR3 protein: CASSERQGRRTEAFF
V gene: TRBV30; J gene: TRBJ1-1; clone size: .; D gene: .; CDR3 length: 13; CDR3 DNA: TGTGCCTGGAGTGTACAGGGACGGGGTGAAGCTTTCTTT; CDR3 protein: CAWSVQGRGEAFF
V gene: TRBV9; J gene: TRBJ1-4; clone size: few; D gene: .; CDR3 length: 14; CDR3 DNA: TGTGCCAGCAGCGATAGTCCGACAGGCGAAAAACTGTTTTTT; CDR3 protein: CASSDSPTGEKLFF
V gene: TRBV5-5; J gene: TRBJ1-1; clone size: few; D gene: .; CDR3 length: 14; CDR3 DNA: TGTGCCAGCAGCCCAGGATCGCGGAACACTGAAGCTTTCTTT; CDR3 protein: CASSPGSRNTEAFF
V gene: TRBV9; J gene: TRBJ2-7; clone size: few; D gene: TRBD1; CDR3 length: 15; CDR3 DNA: TGTGCCAGCAGCCCCATAGGGGGCTCATCCTACGAGCAGTACTTC; CDR3 protein: CASSPIGGSSYEQYF
V gene: TRBV7-3; J gene: TRBJ2-3; clone size: .; D gene: .; CDR3 length: 13; CDR3 DNA: TGTGCCAGCAGCAGGGACTTCACAGATACGCAGTATTTT; CDR3 protein: CASSRDFTDTQYF
V gene: TRBV4-2; J gene: TRBJ2-1; clone size: .; D gene: .; CDR3 length: 16; CDR3 DNA: TGTGCCAGCAGCCAAGATCAACTAGTTGCCTACAATGAGCAGTTCTTC; CDR3 protein: CASSQDQLVAYNEQFF
V gene: TRBV28; J gene: TRBJ1-2; clone size: .; D gene: TRBD1; CDR3 length: 15; CDR3 DNA: TGTGCCAGCAGTTTAGGGACAGGGGCTGGCTATGGCTACACCTTC; CDR3 protein: CASSLGTGAGYGYTF
V gene: TRBV29-1; J gene: TRBJ1-4; clone size: .; D gene: TRBD1; CDR3 length: 13; CDR3 DNA: TGCAGCGTTCAAGGGACAGGGGATGGGATAAGGTTTTTT; CDR3 protein: CSVQGTGDGIRFF
V gene: TRBV9; J gene: TRBJ2-5; clone size: .; D gene: TRBD2; CDR3 length: 15; CDR3 DNA: TGTGCCAGCAGCGGCGAAGGGTCGGGGGGAGAGACCCAGTACTTC; CDR3 protein: CASSGEGSGGETQYF
V gene: TRBV5-5; J gene: TRBJ1-5; clone size: .; D gene: .; CDR3 length: 14; CDR3 DNA: TGTGCCAGCAGTCGTAATATGGGAGAGCAGCCCCAGCATTTT; CDR3 protein: CASSRNMGEQPQHF
V gene: TRBV7-6; J gene: TRBJ1-4; clone size: .; D gene: .; CDR3 length: 13; CDR3 DNA: TGTGCCAGCAGCTGGAAGACGGGGGAAAAACTGTTTTTT; CDR3 protein: CASSWKTGEKLFF
V gene: TRBV9; J gene: TRBJ2-5; clone size: .; D gene: .; CDR3 length: 15; CDR3 DNA: TGTGCCAGCAGCGTAGGAGGGTCAAGCCAAGAGACCCAGTACTTC; CDR3 protein: CASSVGGSSQETQYF
V gene: TRBV11-1; J gene: TRBJ1-1; clone size: .; D gene: .; CDR3 length: 15; CDR3 DNA: TGTGCCAGCAGCCCCCAGGGGCAGTTGAACACTGAAGCTTTCTTT; CDR3 protein: CASSPQGQLNTEAFF
V gene: TRBV7-9; J gene: TRBJ1-6; clone size: .; D gene: .; CDR3 length: 17; CDR3 DNA: TGTGCCAGCAGCCCGTTGGCCAATCGGGCCTATAATTCACCCCTCCACTTT; CDR3 protein: CASSPLANRAYNSPLHF
V gene: TRBV2; J gene: TRBJ2-1; clone size: once; D gene: .; CDR3 length: 14; CDR3 DNA: TGTGCCAGCTCCTTCAGGATAGACGACAATGAGCAGTTCTTC; CDR3 protein: CASSFRIDDNEQFF
V gene: TRBV6-4; J gene: TRBJ2-6; clone size: .; D gene: .; CDR3 length: 14; CDR3 DNA: TGTGCCAGCAGTGACAGGGGTGGGGCCAACGTCCTGACTTTC; CDR3 protein: CASSDRGGANVLTF
V gene: TRBV9; J gene: TRBJ1-4; clone size: .; D gene: .; CDR3 length: 15; CDR3 DNA: TGTGCCAGCAGCGTAGGAGGTGCAACTAATGAAAAACTGTTTTTT; CDR3 protein: CASSVGGATNEKLFF
V gene: TRBV11-2; J gene: TRBJ1-4; clone size: .; D gene: .; CDR3 length: 16; CDR3 DNA: TGTGCCAGCAGCTTAGGGGCAGGGTTGTTGGATGAAAAACTGTTTTTT; CDR3 protein: CASSLGAGLLDEKLFF
V gene: TRBV10-3; J gene: TRBJ1-4; clone size: .; D gene: .; CDR3 length: 15; CDR3 DNA: TGTGCCATCAGGGAGTCGGGGGCTGATAATGAAAAACTGTTTTTT; CDR3 protein: CAIRESGADNEKLFF
V gene: TRBV7-9; J gene: TRBJ1-5; clone size: .; D gene: TRBD1; CDR3 length: 16; CDR3 DNA: TGTGCCAGCAGCTTTACAGGGGCGAGGGGCAATCAGCCCCAGCATTTT; CDR3 protein: CASSFTGARGNQPQHF
V gene: TRBV9; J gene: TRBJ2-3; clone size: .; D gene: .; CDR3 length: 17; CDR3 DNA: TGTGCCAGCAGCGTAGAAGGGGGGGGCGTGAGCACAGATACGCAGTATTTT; CDR3 protein: CASSVEGGGVSTDTQYF
V gene: TRBV7-9; J gene: TRBJ1-1; clone size: .; D gene: .; CDR3 length: 13; CDR3 DNA: TGTGCCAGCAGCTTAGGCGGTGAGGGAAAAGCTTTCTTT; CDR3 protein: CASSLGGEGKAFF
V gene: TRBV18; J gene: TRBJ1-1; clone size: .; D gene: TRBD1; CDR3 length: 19; CDR3 DNA: TGTGCCAGCTCACCAAAAGTTCGGGACAGGGCCACAAGGAACACTGAAGCTTTCTTT; CDR3 protein: CASSPKVRDRATRNTEAFF
V gene: TRBV5-1; J gene: TRBJ2-2; clone size: .; D gene: .; CDR3 length: 13; CDR3 DNA: TGCGCCAGCAGCGGAACAGAGACCGGGGAGCTGTTTTTT; CDR3 protein: CASSGTETGELFF
V gene: TRBV19; J gene: TRBJ1-1; clone size: .; D gene: TRBD1; CDR3 length: 12; CDR3 DNA: TGTGCCAGTAGTTTAAGAGGACAGGGAGCTTTCTTT; CDR3 protein: CASSLRGQGAFF
V gene: TRBV4-2; J gene: TRBJ2-7; clone size: .; D gene: .; CDR3 length: 16; CDR3 DNA: TGTGCCAGCAGCCAAGGGGCCAACAACCAACGATACGAGCAGTACTTC; CDR3 protein: CASSQGANNQRYEQYF
V gene: TRBV19; J gene: TRBJ1-6; clone size: once; D gene: TRBD1; CDR3 length: 16; CDR3 DNA: TGTGCCAGTAGTGGCGCCCGGGACAGATTTAATTCACCCCTCCACTTT; CDR3 protein: CASSGARDRFNSPLHF